This T cell receptor (beta chain) was identified in a study of T-cell reconstitution after alpha-beta-depleted transplantation in children. V gave up 7 bases and J gave up 7 bases, with 17 bases separating them. Germline CDR1 and CDR2: SQVTM and ANQGSEA. This CDR3 comprises 14 residues. Using unique molecular identifiers, the investigators prepared the TCRbeta library. MiXCR was run by TCRdb on the PCR reads, yielding one entry per CDR3 protein. Altogether about 600,000 distinct CDR3 sequences are present, roughly 13% being singletons, with the ten largest covering 2.2%. Study-level points and caveats: Surviving recipient cells, namely T cells and thymic progenitors, were the source of high day-60 TCRbeta diversity in some patients. The main origin of T-cell counts and diversity one year after transplant was newly produced T cells. Several hundred expanded graft clones reportedly were the source of alpha-beta T cells about two months after transplant.

This clonotype showed up just a few times. Antigen specificity is unknown. The sequence was collected from a male patient younger than 18 who had a stem cell transplant for acute myeloid leukemia, so the T cells may come from the graft donor. J is TRBJ1-6 and V is TRBV29-1; unclear D gene. The sequencing here drew on PBMCs, mostly from graft donor cells, taken 360 days after TCRalphabeta/CD19-depleted stem cell transplant. Here the CDR3 reads CSAKREAANSPLHF. Written as DNA, the CDR3 is TGCAGCGCGAAGCGGGAGGCGGCAAATTCACCCCTCCACTTT.